Here is one TCR beta chain with its context. Its antigen is not identified. The sample belongs to a study of Ad26.COV2.S vaccination and SARS-CoV-2 variants. Across the whole study: The authors gave Ad26.COV2.S intramuscularly, either once or twice 56 days apart. Study outcomes and limitations: The authors reported substantial breadth in spike-specific CD8+ and CD4+ T cell responses after vaccination. Breadth and depth estimates from TCRs may understate total T cell responses. Non-spike TCR breadth showed similarity between vaccine and placebo recipients.

TCRdb's copy holds only in-frame clones and misses some; the assay was immunoSEQ multiplex PCR. The sample includes hundreds of thousands of clones, more than 70% seen only once; the top ten take about 1.5%. This CDR3 is built from 12 residues. V dropped 5 bases and J dropped 9 bases, with 11 bases sitting between them. Stated treatment: some 20 received Ad26.COV2.S at low or high dose, single or two shots; about 5 received placebo; per-sample allocation not given. The samples date from day 63 after the first vaccine or placebo injection. The specimen comprised peripheral blood, sampled in a trial of Ad26.COV2.S vaccine versus placebo. The chain uses TRBV12-3 or TRBV12-4 and TRBJ2-1, with D hard to call. This clonotype was sampled from a person between 18 and 59 years old who received the Ad26.COV2.S COVID-19 vaccine or a placebo. CDR3 DNA: TGTGCCAGCAGTCTACAGACGGTTGAGCAGTTCTTC. Translation: CASSLQTVEQFF.